These 27 T cell receptor beta chains were sequenced from one sample in a study of OX40 agonist ivuxolimab in advanced cancers. Receptor libraries were prepared by the immunoSEQ multiplex PCR assay. The source is immuneACCESS, and TCRdb retained only in-frame sequences with V and J called. Part of the clones is not carried over; for the studies checked, unresolved V genes explain less than half of this, and the remainder is unexplained. Counted in this sample were around 74,000 clones; under 90% of them appeared once. More than 2.5% of the sample is taken by the ten largest. Sequenced here: CD4+ or CD8+ T cells sorted from blood, sampled in a trial of the OX40 agonist ivuxolimab. The receptors stem from an adult with an advanced solid tumor such as melanoma, head and neck, liver or kidney cancer.

The V call is TRBV28, the J call TRBJ2-2; D gene unclear. Germline CDR1 MDHEN, CDR2 SYDVKM. The CDR3 length is 15 residues. The V end was cut by 5 bases, the J end by 6 bases, with 16 bases between. The CDR3 protein is CASSPSRPDPGELFF. CDR3 DNA sequence: TGTGCCAGCAGTCCGTCCCGGCCGGACCCCGGGGAGCTGTTTTTT.

The chain has TRBV29-1 and TRBJ2-1, with no clear D. Germline V gene data show CDR1 as SQVTM and CDR2 as ANQGSEA. CDR3 length equals 12 residues. The V end lost 3 bases, the J end lost 8 bases, and 11 bases lay between the germline ends. The CDR3 sequence is CSVDWTPHEQFF. For the CDR3, the DNA is TGCAGCGTTGATTGGACCCCCCATGAGCAGTTCTTC.

V gene TRBV5-1 combines with J gene TRBJ1-2; D might be TRBD1 (5 bases). V was clipped by 3 bases and J by 8 bases, with 20 bases between them. From germline, CDR1 is SGHRS and CDR2 YFSETQ. The CDR3 runs 15 residues. The CDR3 sequence: CASSYGTPGGIGYTF. CDR3 bases: TGCGCCAGCAGCTACGGGACGCCGGGCGGCATAGGCTACACCTTC.

Remarks on this clone: Its ends do not fully match the called genes, so a read error is possible. The gene calls are TRBV7-7 and TRBJ2-7; 13 bases fit TRBD2. The CDR3 contains 14 residues. Germline-derived CDR1 and CDR2 are SSHAT and FNYEAQ (reference sequence). CDR3 DNA sequence: TGTGCTAGCAGCCCGGGACTAGCGGGGTACGAGCAGTACTTC. It specifies CASSPGLAGYEQYF.

The CDR3 nucleotides are TGCGCCAGCAGCCAGGGCGTCCCCCAAGAGACCCAGTACTTC. Its translation: CASSQGVPQETQYF. This sequence joins TRBV5-1 and TRBJ2-5, with D possibly matching TRBD1 (5 bases). The V gene's germline CDR1 is SGHRS and CDR2 YFSETQ. The CDR3 spans 14 residues. With 4 bases removed from V and 1 base from J, the gap between germline ends came to 11 bases.

The chain has TRBV19 and TRBJ2-2; 11 nucleotides match TRBD1. The CDR3 extends over 17 amino acids. V lost 7 bases, J lost 4 bases, and 11 bases stayed unmatched. Germline V gives CDR1 LNHDA, CDR2 SQIVND (reference sequence). CDR3 residues: CASTSPGQGAPTGELFF. In DNA form, the CDR3 reads TGTGCCAGTACCTCACCCGGACAGGGGGCTCCCACCGGGGAGCTGTTTTTT.

The V call is TRBV29-1, the J call TRBJ1-5; a possible D gene is TRBD1 (5 bases). The CDR3 has 12 amino acids. The germline CDR1 and CDR2 sequences are SQVTM and ANQGSEA. The V end lost 7 bases, the J end lost 9 bases, and 16 bases lay between the germline ends. CDR3 DNA: TGCAGCGCCGGGGGGGGTACTGGGCCCCAGCATTTT. Translated: CSAGGGTGPQHF.

In its sample, this clone was seen once. The chain is built from TRBV15 and TRBJ2-7; D may match TRBD1 or TRBD2 (5 bases each). V shed 2 bases and J shed 2 bases, with 13 bases lying between them. CDR3 size: 15 residues. CDR1 is LNHNV, CDR2 YYDKDF, per germline (reference sequence). This chain's CDR3 is CATSRPPRGAYEQYF. The CDR3, as DNA: TGTGCCACCAGCAGACCCCCCCGAGGGGCCTACGAGCAGTACTTC. Full variable domain (rest looked up from reference TRBV15 and TRBJ2-7): DAMVIQNPRYQVTQFGKPVTLSCSQTLNHNVMYWYQQKSSQAPKLLFHYYDKDFNNEADTPDNFQSRRPNTSFCFLDIRSPGLGDTAMYLCATSRPPRGAYEQYFGPGTRLTVT.

J is TRBJ2-7 and V is TRBV7-2; 9 bases agree with TRBD2. Germline V gives CDR1 SGHTA, CDR2 FQGNSA. V was pared by 5 bases and J by 2 bases, with 10 bases of the junction left unmatched. The CDR3 totals 16 residues. CDR3 sequence (DNA): TGTGCCAGCAGCCCAGGCAGCGGGAGGTGGACCTACGAGCAGTACTTC. As protein: CASSPGSGRWTYEQYF.

This clone has only a few counts. The V gene is TRBV5-1, the J gene TRBJ1-1; tentative D call: TRBD1 (5 bases). The V and J ends lost 6 bases and 0 bases respectively, with 9 bases between them. The CDR3 totals 13 residues. Germline assignment: CDR1 SGHRS and CDR2 YFSETQ. The CDR3 DNA sequence: TGCGCCAGCACCGGGGGGATGAACACTGAAGCTTTCTTT. Amino acids: CASTGGMNTEAFF.

The CDR3 is CASSFRDFKYNEQFF. The CDR3 coding sequence is TGCGCCAGCAGCTTCCGGGACTTCAAATACAATGAGCAGTTCTTC. The gene calls are TRBV5-1 and TRBJ2-1; perhaps TRBD2 as D (6 bases). Germline V gene sequence: CDR1 SGHRS, CDR2 YFSETQ. Between the trimmed V and J ends, which lost 2 bases and 4 bases, there was a span of 13 bases. The CDR3 consists of 15 residues.

The rearrangement links TRBV28 to TRBJ1-5; D not resolved. CDR3 size: 15 residues. The V and J ends lost 6 bases and 0 bases respectively, with 12 bases between them. CDR1 is MDHEN and CDR2 is SYDVKM in the germline V gene. The CDR3 DNA is TGTGCCAGCAGACCTGGGGAGTATAGCAATCAGCCCCAGCATTTT. Protein: CASRPGEYSNQPQHF.

The chain joins TRBV6-5 to TRBJ1-1; perhaps TRBD1 as D (5 bases). Trimming stripped 1 base from V and 5 bases from J, with 8 bases between. The CDR3 is 13 amino acids. Germline loops: CDR1 MNHEY, CDR2 SVGAGI. In DNA form, the CDR3 reads TGTGCCAGCAGTTACTGGGGGAGAACTGAAGCTTTCTTT. It is translated as CASSYWGRTEAFF.

V usage is TRBV7-6 and J usage is TRBJ2-1; TRBD2 agrees at 7 bases. The CDR3 contains 15 residues. Germline lookup yields CDR1 SGHVS and CDR2 FNYEAQ. V was clipped by 8 bases and J by 3 bases; unmatched bases: 10. CDR3 nucleotide sequence: TGTGCCAGCGGTCGGTCGGGAGGCCTCTACAATGAGCAGTTCTTC. It codes for CASGRSGGLYNEQFF.

This clone came up once. The DNA of the CDR3 is TGTGCCAGTAGTATTGGCGGGGGCGTATTTACTGAAGCTTTCTTT. This encodes CASSIGGGVFTEAFF. This chain joins TRBV19 and TRBJ1-1, with D possibly being TRBD1 (6 bases). Germline V gene sequence: CDR1 LNHDA, CDR2 SQIVND (reference sequence). This CDR3 has 15 residues. Trimming took off 3 bases at V and 5 bases at J, with 16 bases between the two ends.

The gene calls are TRBV6-1 and TRBJ2-3; TRBD1 might be the D (5 bases). This CDR3 contains 15 residues. The V gene's germline CDR1 is MNHNS and CDR2 SASEGT. Trimming stripped 5 bases from V and 2 bases from J, with 14 bases between. DNA for the CDR3: TGTGCCAGCAGTTTACAGGTTTTGTCCACAGATACGCAGTATTTT. As protein: CASSLQVLSTDTQYF.

This rearrangement joins TRBV5-1 to TRBJ2-3, with TRBD2 as a possible D gene (5 bases). The CDR3 length is 14 residues. Germline-derived CDR1 and CDR2 are SGHRS and YFSETQ. V shed 0 bases and J shed 3 bases, with 8 bases lying between them. CDR3 bases: TGCGCCAGCAGCTTGGGACGGACTACAGATACGCAGTATTTT. Protein: CASSLGRTTDTQYF.

The V call is TRBV2, the J call TRBJ2-5; D possibly corresponds to TRBD1 (6 bases). In germline, CDR1 is SNHLY, CDR2 FYNNEI. This CDR3 comprises 16 residues. Trimming stripped 3 bases from V and 1 base from J, with 15 bases between. For the CDR3, the DNA is TGTGCCAGCAGTGAGGGTTGGGTAGGGGGCCAAGAGACCCAGTACTTC. Amino acids: CASSEGWVGGQETQYF. The variable domain in full, completed from reference TRBV2 and TRBJ2-5, reads EPEVTQTPSHQVTQMGQEVILRCVPISNHLYFYWYRQILGQKVEFLVSFYNNEISEKSEIFDDQFSVERPDGSNFTLKIRSTKLEDSAMYFCASSEGWVGGQETQYFGPGTRLLVL.

The CDR3 spells CASSEAERESDTQYF. Here the CDR3 DNA reads TGCGCCAGCAGCGAGGCGGAGCGGGAGTCCGATACGCAGTATTTT. The chain uses TRBV5-1 and TRBJ2-3, with 8 bases aligning to TRBD2. V trimming: 4 bases; J trimming: 6 bases; junction bases outside the gene matches: 10. The CDR3 runs 15 residues. CDR1 and CDR2 from the germline V gene are SGHRS and YFSETQ. Variable domain in full (rest from reference TRBV5-1 and TRBJ2-3): KAGVTQTPRYLIKTRGQQVTLSCSPISGHRSVSWYQQTPGQGLQFLFEYFSETQRNKGNFPGRFSGRQFSNSRSEMNVSTLELGDSALYLCASSEAERESDTQYFGPGTRLTVL.

The chain links TRBV10-2 to TRBJ2-5, with 9 bases matching TRBD1. In germline, CDR1 is WSHSY, CDR2 SAAADI. The V gene end was trimmed by 7 bases and the J gene end by 3 bases; junction bases not matched to a gene: 9. This CDR3 region has 15 residues. CDR3 sequence reads: CASKRHRDREETQYF. The CDR3 nucleotides read TGCGCCAGCAAGAGACACCGGGACAGGGAAGAGACCCAGTACTTC.

This chain links TRBV19 with TRBJ1-2, with D unclear. This CDR3 comprises 13 residues. Between the trimmed V and J ends, which lost 6 bases and 5 bases, there was a span of 13 bases. The V gene's germline CDR1 is LNHDA and CDR2 SQIVND (reference sequence). The CDR3 protein is CASSPDGRYGYTF. The DNA for the CDR3 is TGTGCCAGTAGCCCCGACGGACGGTATGGCTACACCTTC. Full variable domain (remainder filled in from reference TRBV19 and TRBJ1-2): DGGITQSPKYLFRKEGQNVTLSCEQNLNHDAMYWYRQDPGQGLRLIYYSQIVNDFQKGDIAEGYSVSREKKESFPLTVTSAQKNPTAFYLCASSPDGRYGYTFGSGTRLTVV.

The DNA of the CDR3 is TGTGCCAGCAGCTTAGATGGCGATTCCTACAATGAGCAGTTCTTC. It is translated as CASSLDGDSYNEQFF. The chain combines TRBV7-2 with TRBJ2-1; D gene unclear. Germline CDR1 and CDR2: SGHTA and FQGNSA. V was clipped by 1 base and J by 1 base, with 8 bases between them. There are 15 residues in the CDR3. The full variable domain, its missing parts supplied by reference TRBV7-2 and TRBJ2-1, is GAGVSQSPSNKVTEKGKDVELRCDPISGHTALYWYRQSLGQGLEFLIYFQGNSAPDKSGLPSDRFSAERTGGSVSTLTIQRTQQEDSAVYLCASSLDGDSYNEQFFGPGTRLTVL.

The chain carries TRBV29-1 and TRBJ1-2, with a weak D call TRBD1 (5 bases). V gave up 4 bases and J gave up 9 bases, with 12 bases separating them. The CDR3 contains 11 residues. In germline, CDR1 is SQVTM, CDR2 ANQGSEA. The CDR3 reads CSVAGTGSYTF. As DNA, the CDR3 is TGCAGCGTTGCTGGGACCGGGAGCTACACCTTC.

The chain employs TRBV30 and TRBJ2-1, with D perhaps matching TRBD2 (6 bases). Germline lookup yields CDR1 GTSNPN and CDR2 SVGIG (reference sequence). The CDR3 totals 14 residues. V lost 2 bases to trimming and J lost 7 bases, with 15 bases between them. CDR3 nucleotide sequence: TGTGCCTGGAGTCCGCGGAGGGGTGATAATGAGCAGTTCTTC. Protein sequence: CAWSPRRGDNEQFF.

J is TRBJ2-5 and V is TRBV9; TRBD2 aligns across 9 bases. The CDR3 totals 16 residues. The V and J ends lost 4 bases and 5 bases, in that order; junction bases with no gene match: 12. Germline-derived CDR1 and CDR2 are SGDLS and YYNGEE. The CDR3 reads CASSRLGGRALETQYF. For the CDR3, the DNA is TGTGCCAGCAGCCGTCTAGGCGGGAGGGCCCTCGAGACCCAGTACTTC.

The chain carries TRBV6-6 and TRBJ1-1, with D unclear. In germline, CDR1 is MNHNY, CDR2 SVGAGI (reference sequence). The CDR3 extends over 13 amino acids. V lost 0 bases and J 5 bases, leaving 7 bases between the germline ends. The CDR3 nucleotides are TGTGCCAGCAGTTACTCGTTGGGAACTGAAGCTTTCTTT. Its translation is CASSYSLGTEAFF.

The chain carries TRBV6-1 and TRBJ1-2; TRBD1 matches at 7 bases. Looked up from germline, CDR1 is MNHNS and CDR2 is SASEGT. V lost 4 bases, J lost 0 bases, and 2 bases stayed unmatched. This CDR3 has 14 amino acids. CDR3 sequence (DNA): TGTGCCAGCAGTGCCCAGGGGGCTAACTATGGCTACACCTTC. Its translation: CASSAQGANYGYTF.